These T cell receptor beta chains were read from a single sample in a study of shared clonotypes between healthy human individuals. TCRdb keeps only in-frame clones here, not all; method: immunoSEQ multiplex PCR. This table holds 2 million to 2.5 million clones, over 85% found once. The sequenced sample was naive CD4+ T cells from PBMCs. The receptor set was obtained from a man aged 18-30 years in good health. Some clones in this sample may be carry-over from other donors' samples. The CDR3 runs from the conserved cysteine through the conserved F or W. A D gene is named only where the DNA matches it firmly. Clone size appears in some rows only: once, few, many, or a class for an expanded clone.

clone size | J gene | V gene | D gene | CDR3 protein | CDR3 DNA
. | TRBJ2-7 | TRBV6-5 | TRBD1 | CASRYGTGSYEQYF | TGTGCCAGCAGGTACGGGACAGGCTCCTACGAGCAGTACTTC
. | TRBJ1-4 | TRBV10-3 | . | CAISEEMGRTNEKLFF | TGTGCCATCAGTGAGGAAATGGGGCGGACTAATGAAAAACTGTTTTTT
. | TRBJ2-7 | TRBV27 | TRBD2 | CASSPVGLAGGRNEQYF | TGTGCCAGCAGCCCCGTCGGACTAGCGGGAGGAAGAAACGAGCAGTACTTC
. | TRBJ1-2 | TRBV4-1 | . | CASSEWASYGYTF | TGCGCCAGCAGCGAGTGGGCCAGCTATGGCTACACCTTC
. | TRBJ2-5 | TRBV5-1 | . | CASSVVGLSYQETQYF | TGCGCCAGCAGCGTCGTGGGACTCTCGTACCAAGAGACCCAGTACTTC
. | TRBJ2-3 | TRBV10-3 | TRBD2 | CAIRGTSGLTSTQYF | TGTGCCATCAGAGGGACTAGCGGATTAACGAGTACGCAGTATTTT
. | TRBJ1-1 | TRBV6-4 | TRBD1 | CASRTSWDSPEAFF | TGTGCCAGCAGGACCAGCTGGGACAGCCCTGAAGCTTTCTTT
. | TRBJ1-3 | TRBV28 | . | CASSLFGGTIYF | TGTGCCAGCAGTTTATTTGGCGGCACCATATATTTT
. | TRBJ2-7 | TRBV11-2 | . | CASSLGGVRSSYEQYF | TGTGCCAGCAGCTTAGGGGGGGTCAGGAGCTCCTACGAGCAGTACTTC
. | TRBJ2-7 | TRBV5-1 | TRBD2 | CASSPLAGAVQYF | TGCGCCAGCAGCCCACTAGCGGGAGCTGTGCAGTACTTC
. | TRBJ2-7 | TRBV28 | . | CASSGDYEQYF | TGTGCCAGCAGCGGGGATTACGAGCAGTACTTC
. | TRBJ2-1 | TRBV11-2 | TRBD2 | CASSSSTSGRAIVVNEQFF | TGTGCCAGCAGCTCATCGACTAGCGGGAGGGCCATTGTGGTCAATGAGCAGTTCTTC
. | TRBJ2-7 | TRBV20-1 | . | CSASGTYEQYF | TGCAGTGCTAGTGGTACCTACGAGCAGTACTTC
. | TRBJ1-4 | TRBV28 | . | CASFNEKLFF | TGTGCCAGTTTTAATGAAAAACTGTTTTTT
. | TRBJ1-1 | TRBV28 | . | CASRSGQLNTEAFF | TGTGCCAGCAGATCAGGACAGTTGAACACTGAAGCTTTCTTT
few | TRBJ1-2 | TRBV6-1 | . | CASSPLYLGYTF | TGTGCCAGCAGTCCCCTTTACCTGGGCTACACCTTC
. | TRBJ2-1 | TRBV29-1 | TRBD2 | CSVVRRLTSASSYNEQFF | TGCAGCGTCGTGCGGAGGCTTACTAGCGCGAGCTCCTACAATGAGCAGTTCTTC
. | TRBJ2-7 | TRBV6-6 | . | CASSLPGVEQYF | TGTGCCAGCAGCCTCCCCGGGGTCGAGCAGTACTTC
. | TRBJ1-6 | TRBV5-1 | TRBD1 | CASSSTGQSYNSPLHF | TGCGCCAGCAGCTCCACGGGACAGTCCTATAATTCACCCCTCCACTTT
. | TRBJ1-3 | TRBV11-3 | . | CASSKSYSGNTIYF | TGTGCCAGCAGCAAGTCCTACTCTGGAAACACCATATATTTT
once | TRBJ2-7 | TRBV9 | TRBD2 | CASSVLADSYEQYF | TGTGCCAGCAGCGTCCTAGCGGACTCCTACGAGCAGTACTTC
. | TRBJ2-5 | TRBV5-1 | . | CASSFPTGPQETQYF | TGCGCCAGCAGCTTTCCTACGGGACCCCAAGAGACCCAGTACTTC
. | TRBJ1-1 | TRBV7-3 | . | CASSLVAGTEAFF | TGTGCCAGCAGCTTAGTCGCCGGTACTGAAGCTTTCTTT
. | TRBJ2-7 | TRBV5-5 | . | CASSLAGQGYEQYF | TGTGCCAGCAGCTTGGCCGGGCAGGGCTACGAGCAGTACTTC
. | TRBJ2-3 | TRBV7-9 | TRBD1 | CASNRGRGRFEDTQYF | TGTGCCAGCAACAGGGGGCGCGGGAGATTCGAGGATACGCAGTATTTT
few | TRBJ1-1 | TRBV30 | . | CAWSVARDTEAFF | TGTGCCTGGAGTGTAGCCCGAGACACTGAAGCTTTCTTT
. | TRBJ1-4 | TRBV5-1 | . | CASSPWTVTNEKLFF | TGCGCCAGCAGCCCCTGGACAGTCACTAATGAAAAACTGTTTTTT
. | TRBJ2-3 | TRBV10-3 | . | CAISEGVSTDTQYF | TGTGCCATCAGTGAGGGGGTTAGCACAGATACGCAGTATTTT
. | TRBJ2-1 | TRBV5-1 | TRBD1 | CASSFGQAGHNEQFF | TGCGCCAGCAGCTTTGGACAGGCCGGGCACAATGAGCAGTTCTTC
. | TRBJ1-2 | TRBV28 | . | CASTEGPEGGYTF | TGTGCCAGCACCGAGGGCCCTGAGGGTGGCTACACCTTC
. | TRBJ2-1 | TRBV5-1 | . | CASSGTLINNEQFF | TGCGCCAGCAGCGGAACGTTAATTAACAATGAGCAGTTCTTC
. | TRBJ1-2 | TRBV9 | . | CASSVERTGRNNLPGYTF | TGTGCCAGCAGCGTAGAACGTACAGGGCGGAACAACCTACCCGGCTACACCTTC
. | TRBJ2-7 | TRBV18 | . | CASSKLRAHEQYF | TGTGCCAGCTCGAAACTGAGGGCCCATGAGCAGTACTTC
. | TRBJ2-2 | TRBV28 | . | CASSLLSSRRRGELFF | TGTGCCAGCAGTTTATTATCGTCAAGGAGGCGAGGGGAGCTGTTTTTT
few | TRBJ2-5 | TRBV7-2 | . | CASTFSVYQETQYF | TGTGCCAGCACCTTTAGCGTCTACCAAGAGACCCAGTACTTC
. | TRBJ1-4 | TRBV30 | . | CAWSGPREKLFF | TGTGCCTGGAGCGGGCCGAGGGAAAAACTGTTTTTT
. | TRBJ2-7 | TRBV7-8 | . | CASSPGVAGLTNF | TGTGCCAGCAGCCCCGGGGTGGCGGGGCTCACCAATTTC
. | TRBJ2-2 | TRBV5-4 | TRBD1 | CASSSRQGAGELFF | TGTGCCAGCAGCTCCAGACAGGGGGCCGGGGAGCTGTTTTTT
. | TRBJ2-5 | TRBV28 | . | CASSSGGGRETQYF | TGTGCCAGCAGCTCCGGGGGTGGTAGGGAGACCCAGTACTTC
. | TRBJ1-1 | TRBV15 | . | CATSRERTGNEAFF | TGTGCCACCAGCAGAGAGAGGACGGGAAATGAAGCTTTCTTT
. | TRBJ2-3 | TRBV11-3 | . | CASSSSTDTQYF | TGTGCCAGCAGCTCTTCAACAGATACGCAGTATTTT
once | TRBJ2-7 | TRBV10-3 | TRBD1 | CAISESQGQGKVLYEQYF | TGTGCCATCAGTGAGTCGCAGGGACAGGGTAAGGTGCTCTACGAGCAGTACTTC
. | TRBJ1-4 | TRBV2 | . | CASSDGGRSRHEKLFF | TGTGCCAGCAGTGATGGAGGGAGGAGTAGGCATGAAAAACTGTTTTTT
. | TRBJ1-1 | TRBV4-1 | . | CASSQVWVATEAFF | TGCGCCAGCAGCCAGGTTTGGGTGGCCACTGAAGCTTTCTTT
. | TRBJ2-4 | TRBV6-4 | TRBD2 | CASSELLRGLAGDCRHIQYF | TGTGCCAGCAGTGAACTTTTGAGGGGACTAGCGGGAGATTGTCGCCACATTCAGTACTTC
. | TRBJ1-1 | TRBV5-1 | . | CASSLSAGNTEAFF | TGCGCCAGCAGCTTGTCGGCGGGGAACACTGAAGCTTTCTTT
. | TRBJ2-7 | TRBV7-8 | . | CASSLARIYEQYF | TGTGCCAGCAGCTTAGCCAGGATCTACGAGCAGTACTTC
. | TRBJ2-1 | TRBV5-1 | TRBD2 | CASSRQLAGDYNEQFF | TGCGCCAGCAGCCGGCAACTAGCGGGGGACTACAATGAGCAGTTCTTC
. | TRBJ2-5 | TRBV18 | . | CASSPRVEAETQYF | TGTGCCAGCTCACCGCGCGTGGAGGCTGAGACCCAGTACTTC
. | TRBJ2-7 | TRBV25-1 | TRBD1 | CASSEVQTGGAGYEQYF | TGTGCCAGCAGTGAGGTACAGACAGGGGGCGCAGGTTACGAGCAGTACTTC